This TCR beta chain derives from a study of Ad26.COV2.S vaccination and SARS-CoV-2 variants. Background on the study: Intramuscular Ad26.COV2.S at 5x10^10 or 1x10^11 viral particles.

Treatment indicated: 15 to 20 received Ad26.COV2.S at low or high dose, single or two shots; several received placebo; per-sample allocation not given. Day 63 after the first vaccine or placebo injection was the time point for sampling. Aged 18-55 years, donor was enrolled in Boston in 2020. It was Wuhan-strain SARS-CoV-2 spike that the Ad26 vaccine vector expressed. Remarks on this clone: No antigen is known for it.

Clones were sequenced by immunoSEQ multiplex PCR, and TCRdb holds only the in-frame ones, with some missing. This table has fewer than 400,000 clones, approximately 86% appearing once. Study-level findings and limits: Substantial breadth was reportedly displayed by spike-specific CD8+ and CD4+ T cell responses after vaccination.

Germline V lookup: CDR1 GTSNPN, CDR2 SVGIG (reference sequence). V lost 1 base and J 0 bases, leaving 10 bases between the germline ends. CDR3 length equals 15 residues. The chain recombines TRBV30 with TRBJ2-1, with D perhaps assigned TRBD1 or TRBD2 (5 bases each). The sample consisted of peripheral blood, taken in a trial of Ad26.COV2.S vaccine versus placebo. This clonotype was sampled from a person aged 18 to 59 who received the Ad26.COV2.S COVID-19 vaccine or a placebo. DNA for the CDR3: TGTGCCTGGAGTGGAAAGGGGAGCTCCTACAATGAGCAGTTCTTC. It codes for CAWSGKGSSYNEQFF.